Listed below are T cell receptor beta chains from one sample, sequenced in a study of technical replicates of blood from a handful of donors. TCRdb's table, derived via immunoSEQ multiplex PCR, lists solely in-frame clones and lacks some. This repertoire shows about 90,000 clones, 85% to 95% found once; its top ten account for more than 0.2%. Material for sequencing was T cells isolated from PBMCs. The receptors were gathered from a human donor in good health. The CDR3 runs from the conserved cysteine through the conserved F or W.

V gene | CDR3 protein
TRBV12-5 | CASGPGLSVGNRDTQYF
TRBV5-1 | CASSLGRRQMNTEAFF
TRBV13 | CASSHGRNPGLAEINEQFF
TRBV28 | CASSFWLISGTGTGIPGSNQPQHF
TRBV29-1 | CSVVGLAGVGYEQFF
TRBV25-1 | CASSEGGGYGYTF
TRBV7-9 | CASSLDTGVQHQPQHF
TRBV27 | CASSTPGGSYNSPLHF
TRBV2 | CASQNTGELFF
TRBV6-1 | CASSEAAGYGYTF
TRBV4-1 | CASSLIADSSTDTQYF
TRBV5-1 | CASSETGISGEKLFF
TRBV10-2 | CASRGSQGSSPLHF
TRBV12-5 | CASGLWQGKLGQSSYNEQFF
TRBV2 | CASSEEQPIEQYF